The 8 T cell receptor beta chains presented below share a single source sample, sequenced in a study of T-cell reconstitution after alpha-beta-depleted transplantation in children. Study results and limitations: Counts and diversity of T cells one year after transplant came mostly from newly produced T cells.

Researchers prepared the TCRbeta library using unique molecular identifiers, the study reports. TCRdb independently ran MiXCR on the PCR reads; one entry per CDR3 protein. The sample holds about 300,000 distinct CDR3 sequences, roughly 7.8% seen once. No antigen has been identified for these receptors. Sample: peripheral blood, taken 360 days after TCRalphabeta/CD19-depleted stem cell transplant. The receptors come from a female patient between 2 and 15 years old who had a stem cell transplant for Fanconi anemia, so the T cells may come from the graft donor.

V and J are TRBV28 and TRBJ2-1; D possibly corresponds to TRBD1 (5 bases). Germline loops: CDR1 MDHEN, CDR2 SYDVKM. The germline V and J ends were trimmed by 8 bases and 1 base, with 24 bases remaining between them. The CDR3 contains 18 residues. The CDR3 region is CASHNANERGWSYNEQFF. CDR3 coding DNA: TGTGCCAGCCATAACGCCAACGAAAGGGGCTGGTCCTACAATGAGCAGTTCTTC.

With respect to this clonotype: This clone may be a read error of a much larger clone one base away. The rearrangement uses TRBV9 and TRBJ2-3; TRBD2 aligns across 8 bases. This CDR3 is 17 amino acids long. Germline assignment: CDR1 SGDLS and CDR2 YYNGEE. V shed 4 bases and J 4 bases; nucleotides not matched to a gene: 14. CDR3 DNA: TGTGCCAGCAGCCCCTCCTCGGGGGGGCCATTTCCAGATACGCAGTATTTT. Its translation is CASSPSSGGPFPDTQYF.

This clonotype appeared a few times. The chain joins TRBV4-1 to TRBJ1-1; D remains unclear. The V end was cut by 1 base, the J end by 2 bases, with 8 bases between. The germline V gene encodes CDR1 MGHRA and CDR2 YSYEKL. The CDR3 consists of 14 residues. This CDR3 reads CASSQGEVNTEAFF. DNA for the CDR3: TGCGCCAGCAGCCAAGGGGAAGTTAACACTGAAGCTTTCTTT.

This clonotype was recorded many times. This chain uses TRBV5-6 with TRBJ2-2; D is uncertain. CDR1 and CDR2 from the germline V gene are SGHDT and YYEEEE. V gave up 6 bases and J gave up 5 bases, with 11 bases separating them. This CDR3 is 13 amino acids long. The CDR3 sequence: CASKDEKTGELFF. CDR3 nucleotides: TGTGCCAGCAAGGACGAGAAAACCGGGGAGCTGTTTTTT.

This clonotype was observed a few times. The chain links TRBV29-1 to TRBJ2-1; D may be TRBD2 (5 bases). The CDR3 runs to 13 residues. V lost 5 bases and J lost 5, with 13 bases in between. Per germline, CDR1 SQVTM and CDR2 ANQGSEA. The CDR3: CSVTWSGNNEQFF. The CDR3 nucleotides are TGCAGCGTTACTTGGAGCGGAAACAATGAGCAGTTCTTC.

This clonotype was seen ten or more times. V and J are TRBV12-3 or TRBV12-4 and TRBJ2-4; D not resolved. V was pared by 3 bases and J by 6 bases, with 6 bases between. CDR3 length: 12 residues. The CDR3, as DNA: TGTGCCAGCAGTTTTCGGCTAAACATTCAGTACTTC. Protein product: CASSFRLNIQYF.

This clonotype was seen more than once but under ten times. V is TRBV12-3 or TRBV12-4 and J is TRBJ2-2, with a tentative D call TRBD1 (6 bases). V shed 3 bases and J shed 5 bases, with 10 bases lying between them. The CDR3 has 14 amino acids. Here the CDR3 reads CASSLVTGTGELFF. CDR3 DNA sequence: TGTGCCAGCAGTTTGGTAACAGGGACCGGGGAGCTGTTTTTT.

This clonotype has a handful of counts. The chain couples TRBV2 to TRBJ2-3; D is ambiguous. Germline V gene lookup returns CDR1 SNHLY and CDR2 FYNNEI. This CDR3 region has 15 residues. V shed 4 bases and J shed 1 base, with 12 bases lying between them. CDR3: CASSVRAVGTDTQYF. CDR3 nucleotide sequence: TGTGCCAGCAGTGTTAGGGCGGTGGGCACAGATACGCAGTATTTT.